Following are 5 T cell receptor beta chains from one sample sequenced in a study of cytomegalovirus exposure and HLA in healthy donors. The primer mix had 60 Vbeta and 13 Jbeta primers. Data came from immunoSEQ multiplex PCR; TCRdb stores just in-frame clones and leaves some out. The sample yields about 150,000 clones, 75% to 85% seen once. Sequenced sample: PBMCs. The receptors were sampled from a man aged 25 to 40 in good health and CMV-seropositive.

This rearrangement joins TRBV4-2 to TRBJ2-2; TRBD2 might be the D (5 bases). Germline V lookup: CDR1 LGHNA, CDR2 YNFKEQ. The V gene lost 5 bases and the J gene lost 8 bases, with 21 bases spanning the gap. The CDR3 sequence is 16 residues long. The CDR3 DNA is TGTGCCAGCAGCACCCTTCGGCGGGCCATAGGGGGGGAGCTGTTTTTT. Amino acid sequence: CASSTLRRAIGGELFF.

The CDR3, as DNA: TGCGCCAGCAGCCAAGATAAGGGGTTCGGTTCACCCCTCCACTTT. Amino acid sequence: CASSQDKGFGSPLHF. The V call is TRBV4-1, the J call TRBJ1-6, with a weak D call TRBD1 (5 bases). CDR3 size: 15 residues. V dropped 0 bases and J dropped 9 bases, with 12 bases sitting between them. CDR1 and CDR2 from the germline V gene are MGHRA and YSYEKL.

Remarks on this clone: The sample holds other DNA sequences that translate to the same CDR3. The chain joins TRBV5-1 to TRBJ1-1; 9 bases line up with TRBD1. The length of the CDR3 is 14 residues. Germline trimming cut 4 bases from V and 4 bases from J; bases unmatched to any gene: 5. The V gene's germline CDR1 is SGHRS and CDR2 YFSETQ. CDR3 protein: CASSPGQGLTEAFF. The CDR3 DNA reads as TGCGCCAGCAGCCCGGGACAGGGACTCACTGAAGCTTTCTTT.

The chain combines TRBV9 with TRBJ1-5; no firm D call. V was clipped by 3 bases and J by 1 base, with 11 bases between them. CDR1 SGDLS and CDR2 YYNGEE come from the germline V gene. The CDR3 length is 15 residues. The CDR3 protein is CASSEAGASNQPQHF. CDR3 coding DNA: TGTGCCAGCAGCGAGGCAGGTGCAAGCAATCAGCCCCAGCATTTT.

This clone was seen just once. The chain couples TRBV2 to TRBJ1-4; the D gene is possibly TRBD1 (6 bases). The V gene lost 7 bases and the J gene lost 3 bases, with 12 bases spanning the gap. Germline assignment: CDR1 SNHLY and CDR2 FYNNEI. The CDR3 consists of 14 residues. As DNA, the CDR3 is TGTGCCAGCACGCAGGGGAGACCTAATGAAAAACTGTTTTTT. This encodes CASTQGRPNEKLFF.